This TCR beta chain comes out of a study of cytomegalovirus exposure and HLA in healthy donors. Vbeta (60) and Jbeta (13) primers were used in the PCR. Sequencing used immunoSEQ multiplex PCR; TCRdb keeps in-frame clones, though not all of them. The sample consists of about 160,000 clones, roughly 80% of them appearing once. Study-wide results and caveats: A later analysis showed that HLA-associated TCR beta chains had undergone more clonal expansion than equally common others. A later look showed TCR association rates differing by HLA locus, highest for DRB1 and lowest for HLA-C.

Per germline, CDR1 SGHTA and CDR2 FQGNSA. J was trimmed by 6 bases and V by 0 bases; bases with no gene match: 2. The length of the CDR3 is 15 residues. There are a few counts of this clone. Antigen unknown. Unrecorded immune exposure was likely among donors, who were nominally healthy when sampled. This clonotype was sampled from a male donor in good health and CMV-seronegative. This chain joins TRBV7-2 and TRBJ1-6; 7 bases fit TRBD1. The specimen sequenced was PBMCs. CDR3 protein: CASSLAGQSNSPLHF. As DNA, the CDR3 is TGTGCCAGCAGCTTAGCGGGACAGTCTAATTCACCCCTCCACTTT.